A single sample is the source of the 22 T cell receptor beta chains below, sequenced in a study of T cell repertoires in cytomegalovirus infection. Their specific antigens are unknown. Each CDR3 protein is one row after TCRdb ran MiXCR on the reads. The repertoire holds about 920,000 distinct CDR3 sequences, with roughly a third as singletons. The input for sequencing was cultured CD8+ T cells from PBMCs, taken from culture after CMV antigen stimulation. The receptors shown here come from a human donor in good health (CMV status not recorded). Some clones in this sample may be carry-over from other donors' samples.

This clonotype was detected a few times. CDR3 DNA sequence: TGTGCCAGCAGTGAAATGTTCCGACAGGGCGCGGGAAACTATGGCTACACCTTC. Translation: CASSEMFRQGAGNYGYTF. This chain uses TRBV25-1 with TRBJ1-2; 7 bases line up with TRBD1. The CDR3 consists of 18 residues. CDR1 and CDR2 (germline): MGHDK, SYGVNS. V shed 2 bases and J 2 bases; nucleotides not matched to a gene: 14.

V is TRBV27 and J is TRBJ2-4, with D unresolved. CDR1 and CDR2 from the germline V gene are MNHEY and SMNVEV (reference sequence). The CDR3 spans 14 residues. Between the trimmed V and J ends, which lost 8 bases and 0 bases, there was a span of 11 bases. CDR3 nucleotide sequence: TGTGCCAGCGCAGGCAGGCTAGCCAAAAACATTCAGTACTTC. This codes for CASAGRLAKNIQYF.

The gene calls are TRBV6-6 and TRBJ2-5; D might be TRBD1 or TRBD2, each matching 6 bases. V lost 4 bases, J lost 4 bases, and 16 bases lay in between. This CDR3 spans 15 amino acids. Looked up from germline, CDR1 is MNHNY and CDR2 is SVGAGI (reference sequence). In DNA form, the CDR3 reads TGTGCCAGCAGTTTACGGAGGGGGGCGCGAGAGACCCAGTACTTC. Protein product: CASSLRRGARETQYF.

The chain is built from TRBV10-1 and TRBJ2-7; D ambiguous. The CDR3 spans 13 residues. In germline, CDR1 is WNHNN, CDR2 SYGVQD (reference sequence). V was pared by 1 base and J by 7 bases, with 11 bases between. In DNA form, the CDR3 reads TGCGCCAGCAGTGAGTTCGTTTTCGGGGAGCAGTACTTC. This sequence encodes CASSEFVFGEQYF.

The chain couples TRBV7-2 to TRBJ2-1; 7 bases line up with TRBD1. Per the germline V gene, CDR1 is SGHTA and CDR2 is FQGNSA. J lost 7 bases, V lost 5 bases, and 8 bases had no gene match. This CDR3 has 14 residues. As DNA, the CDR3 is TGTGCCAGCAGCCACCCTGGGACAGCGAATGAGCAGTTCTTC. Translating gives CASSHPGTANEQFF.

The CDR3 protein is CASSVNQGREQFF. CDR3 DNA sequence: TGTGCCAGCAGCGTTAACCAGGGGCGTGAGCAGTTCTTC. This chain links TRBV7-9 with TRBJ2-1, with D perhaps TRBD1 (6 bases). The germline V and J ends were trimmed by 5 bases and 9 bases, with 14 bases remaining between them. CDR3 length equals 13 residues. The germline V gene encodes CDR1 SEHNR and CDR2 FQNEAQ (reference sequence).

CDR3 in amino acids: CASSYSSQMNTEAFF. The CDR3, as DNA: TGTGCCAGCAGTTACTCGAGCCAGATGAACACTGAAGCTTTCTTT. V usage is TRBV6-5 and J usage is TRBJ1-1; D uncertain. Trimming removed 0 bases from V and 0 bases from J, with 8 bases in between. Germline-derived CDR1 and CDR2 are MNHEY and SVGAGI. CDR3 length: 15 amino acids.

This rearrangement joins TRBV7-4 to TRBJ1-2; D is unclear. Germline V gives CDR1 SGHVT, CDR2 SQSDAQ. V lost 5 bases and J lost 4, with 14 bases in between. The CDR3 loop spans 14 amino acids. The CDR3 bases are TGTGCCAGCAGCCCTCCCCCGACCCTCTATGGCTACACCTTC. It codes for CASSPPPTLYGYTF.

The rearrangement joins TRBV19 to TRBJ2-7; 7 bases fit TRBD1. The V gene end was trimmed by 1 base and the J gene end by 1 base; junction bases not matched to a gene: 19. Germline CDR1 reads LNHDA; CDR2 reads SQIVND (reference sequence). This CDR3 region has 20 residues. This CDR3 is CASSIVLIPRSGQTSYEQYF. The CDR3 DNA is TGTGCCAGTAGTATAGTTCTAATCCCTCGGTCGGGACAGACGTCCTACGAGCAGTACTTC. The full variable domain, in which reference TRBV19 and TRBJ2-7 provide the parts outside the CDR3, is DGGITQSPKYLFRKEGQNVTLSCEQNLNHDAMYWYRQDPGQGLRLIYYSQIVNDFQKGDIAEGYSVSREKKESFPLTVTSAQKNPTAFYLCASSIVLIPRSGQTSYEQYFGPGTRLTVT.

This chain joins TRBV2 and TRBJ2-2; no reliable D call. CDR1 is SNHLY, CDR2 FYNNEI, per germline. Trimming stripped 7 bases from V and 0 bases from J, with 9 bases between. This CDR3 spans 14 amino acids. CDR3 in amino acids: CASKPTANTGELFF. Written as DNA, the CDR3 is TGTGCCAGCAAGCCGACCGCGAACACCGGGGAGCTGTTTTTT. The full variable domain, with the rest looked up from reference TRBV2 and TRBJ2-2, is EPEVTQTPSHQVTQMGQEVILRCVPISNHLYFYWYRQILGQKVEFLVSFYNNEISEKSEIFDDQFSVERPDGSNFTLKIRSTKLEDSAMYFCASKPTANTGELFFGEGSRLTVL.

V is TRBV2 and J is TRBJ1-1; weak D call: TRBD1 (6 bases). Germline V gene sequence: CDR1 SNHLY, CDR2 FYNNEI. Trimming took off 5 bases at V and 5 bases at J, with 12 bases between the two ends. The CDR3 loop spans 13 amino acids. The CDR3: CASSPGAATEAFF. The CDR3 coding sequence is TGTGCCAGCAGTCCAGGGGCGGCGACTGAAGCTTTCTTT.

There are many counts of this clonotype. V and J are TRBV7-8 and TRBJ1-1; tentatively, D is TRBD1 (6 bases). Germline V gene data show CDR1 as SGHVS and CDR2 as FQNEAQ. V lost 3 bases, J lost 4 bases, and 12 bases lay in between. The CDR3 sequence is 14 residues long. The CDR3 DNA sequence: TGTGCCAGCAGCTTTGGGCAGGGGAGCACTGAAGCTTTCTTT. Translation: CASSFGQGSTEAFF.

The rearrangement links TRBV27 to TRBJ2-1; D remains unclear. The CDR3 runs 16 residues. Per germline, CDR1 MNHEY and CDR2 SMNVEV (reference sequence). Trimming left V 6 bases short and J 8 bases short, with 23 bases between. Here the CDR3 DNA reads TGTGCCAGCAGGACCGCTCGGCTAGGTGGGATCGATGAGCAGTTCTTC. It yields the protein CASRTARLGGIDEQFF.

The chain combines TRBV19 with TRBJ2-6; D is possibly TRBD2 (6 bases). The V gene lost 4 bases and the J gene lost 0 bases, with 22 bases spanning the gap. The CDR3 extends over 20 amino acids. Germline V gene data show CDR1 as LNHDA and CDR2 as SQIVND (reference sequence). DNA of the CDR3: TGTGCCAGTAGTACAGCCGGCTTGGAGGGTAAACGCTCTGGGGCCAACGTCCTGACTTTC. This gives the protein CASSTAGLEGKRSGANVLTF.

This sequence joins TRBV29-1 and TRBJ1-1; TRBD1 matches 9 bases. Unmatched junction bases numbered 1, after V lost 7 bases and J lost 1 base. Germline assignment: CDR1 SQVTM and CDR2 ANQGSEA. The CDR3 runs to 12 residues. CDR3 coding DNA: TGCAGCGGGGGACAGGGGAACACTGAAGCTTTCTTT. It specifies CSGGQGNTEAFF. The full variable domain, with the rest looked up from reference TRBV29-1 and TRBJ1-1, is SAVISQKPSRDICQRGTSLTIQCQVDSQVTMMFWYRQQPGQSLTLIATANQGSEATYESGFVIDKFPISRPNLTFSTLTVSNMSPEDSSIYLCSGGQGNTEAFFGQGTRLTVV.

Note on this clonotype: Compared with germline, one end of the junction differs, possibly owing to a read error. The chain combines TRBV4-1 with TRBJ1-2; D might be TRBD1 (6 bases). This CDR3 contains 15 residues. The germline V gene encodes CDR1 MGHRA and CDR2 YSYEKL. CDR3 amino acids: CASSQDWAGARGYTF. The CDR3 nucleotides are TGTGCCAGCAGCCAAGATTGGGCAGGGGCGCGTGGCTACACCTTC.

The rearrangement uses TRBV5-6 and TRBJ2-7; a possible D gene is TRBD1 (6 bases). CDR1 and CDR2 from the germline V gene are SGHDT and YYEEEE. Trimming cost V 2 bases and J 0 bases, with 15 bases left between them. This CDR3 contains 16 residues. Here the CDR3 DNA reads TGTGCCAGCAGCTTAAGGGGGACCCCCTACTCCTACGAGCAGTACGTC. Its protein product is CASSLRGTPYSYEQYV.

The chain carries TRBV12-5 and TRBJ1-5; D ambiguous. This CDR3 has 16 amino acids. CDR1 and CDR2 from the germline V gene are LGHNT and FRNRAP. V lost 4 bases to trimming and J lost 3 bases, with 16 bases between them. CDR3 protein: CASGSMTVSNNQPQHF. CDR3 DNA: TGTGCTAGTGGTTCTATGACGGTTTCTAACAATCAGCCCCAGCATTTT.

The rearrangement links TRBV3-1 to TRBJ1-1; 7 bases map to TRBD1. Germline lookup yields CDR1 LGHDT and CDR2 YNNKEL (reference sequence). V shed 5 bases, J shed 6 bases, and the junction held 9 bases outside the gene matches. The CDR3 is made up of 14 amino acids. In nucleotides, the CDR3 is TGTGCCAGCAGCACTCGAGGGGGCGTCGCTGAAGCTTTCTTT. It translates to CASSTRGGVAEAFF.

V usage is TRBV6-5 and J usage is TRBJ2-1, with D perhaps matching TRBD1 (6 bases). Trimming left V 0 bases short and J 5 bases short, with 8 bases between. From germline, CDR1 is MNHEY and CDR2 SVGAGI. CDR3 size: 14 residues. CDR3 in DNA: TGTGCCAGCAGTTACTCGGGGGCAAACAATGAGCAGTTCTTC. Its translation: CASSYSGANNEQFF.

With respect to this clonotype: An end of the junction differs from the germline gene, which may be a read error. The gene calls are TRBV13 and TRBJ2-7; a possible D gene is TRBD1 (6 bases). The CDR3 is 12 amino acids. In germline, CDR1 is PRHDT, CDR2 FYEKMQ (reference sequence). The CDR3 DNA reads TGTGCCAGCAGCTCTAGAAGAGGCCAGGGGATGTTC. Encoded protein: CASSSRRGQGMF.

The chain is built from TRBV28 and TRBJ1-2; a possible D gene is TRBD1 (6 bases). The CDR3 has 16 amino acids. Trimming pared 5 bases from V and 8 bases from J, leaving 24 bases between. Germline V gene data show CDR1 as MDHEN and CDR2 as SYDVKM. The DNA of the CDR3 is TGTGCCAGCAGTCAAGACGAATCGGGACACCTACGGGGCTACACCTTC. It codes for CASSQDESGHLRGYTF.